Below, 21 T cell receptor beta chains from the same sample are listed, as sequenced in a study of T cell responses to AZD1222 COVID-19 vaccine. TCRdb's copy holds only in-frame clones and misses some; the assay was immunoSEQ multiplex PCR. The sample yields more than 95,000 clones, around 86% seen once. This specimen consisted of peripheral blood, obtained 28 days after the second dose of the MenACWY control vaccine. The receptors derive from an adult who received the MenACWY meningococcal vaccine as a control.

This clone is a singleton in its sample. The chain joins TRBV28 to TRBJ1-4, with a weak D call TRBD1 (6 bases). The CDR3 spans 15 residues. The germline CDR1 and CDR2 sequences are MDHEN and SYDVKM. V was cut by 5 bases and J by 8 bases, with 18 bases left in between. The CDR3, as DNA: TGTGCCAGCAGTGGACCTGGGGGGGCACAAGAAAAACTGTTTTTT. The encoded protein is CASSGPGGAQEKLFF.

This chain connects TRBV2 to TRBJ1-4, with TRBD1 as a possible D gene (5 bases). Trimming stripped 3 bases from V and 2 bases from J, with 13 bases between. CDR1 and CDR2 (germline): SNHLY, FYNNEI. The CDR3 spans 16 residues. In nucleotides, the CDR3 is TGTGCCAGCAGTGAGGAGTCAGGGATGACTAATGAAAAACTGTTTTTT. It translates to CASSEESGMTNEKLFF. Drawing the rest from reference TRBV2 and TRBJ1-4, the complete variable domain is EPEVTQTPSHQVTQMGQEVILRCVPISNHLYFYWYRQILGQKVEFLVSFYNNEISEKSEIFDDQFSVERPDGSNFTLKIRSTKLEDSAMYFCASSEESGMTNEKLFFGSGTQLSVL.

The rearrangement joins TRBV7-2 to TRBJ2-7; 7 nucleotides line up with TRBD1. CDR1 and CDR2 from the germline V gene are SGHTA and FQGNSA. V trimming: 1 base; J trimming: 3 bases; junction bases outside the gene matches: 12. This CDR3 has 17 amino acids. This CDR3 is CASSLGPPGQPLYEQYF. CDR3 nucleotide sequence: TGTGCCAGCAGCTTAGGTCCCCCGGGACAGCCCCTCTACGAGCAGTACTTC.

This clone was detected only once. The J gene is TRBJ2-7, the V gene TRBV4-1; possible D gene TRBD1, 6 bases. Germline CDR1 is MGHRA and CDR2 is YSYEKL. This CDR3 has 12 residues. V shed 1 base and J shed 5 bases, with 6 bases lying between them. CDR3 nucleotides: TGCGCCAGCAGCCAAGCAGGGGACGAGCAGTACTTC. Its translation: CASSQAGDEQYF.

The chain joins TRBV19 to TRBJ1-5; D is unclear. The CDR3 runs to 14 residues. The ends were cut back, 6 bases at V and 2 bases at J, with 11 bases in the middle. Germline CDR1 is LNHDA and CDR2 is SQIVND (reference sequence). CDR3 loop: CASRNWDRNQPQHF. CDR3 coding DNA: TGTGCCAGTAGGAATTGGGATCGCAATCAGCCCCAGCATTTT. Using reference TRBV19 and TRBJ1-5 for the parts outside the CDR3, the full variable domain is DGGITQSPKYLFRKEGQNVTLSCEQNLNHDAMYWYRQDPGQGLRLIYYSQIVNDFQKGDIAEGYSVSREKKESFPLTVTSAQKNPTAFYLCASRNWDRNQPQHFGDGTRLSIL.

This sequence joins TRBV5-1 and TRBJ2-5; TRBD2 matches at 9 bases. CDR1 is SGHRS and CDR2 is YFSETQ in the germline V gene. This CDR3 region has 17 residues. The V and J ends lost 1 base and 4 bases, in that order; junction bases with no gene match: 11. This chain's CDR3 is CASSLKVDSGGLETQYF. CDR3 nucleotide sequence: TGCGCCAGCAGCTTGAAAGTTGATAGCGGGGGCCTAGAGACCCAGTACTTC.

Here the CDR3 reads CASSLNTYEQYF. CDR3 coding DNA: TGTGCCAGCAGCCTCAATACCTACGAGCAGTACTTC. The chain links TRBV7-2 to TRBJ2-7; D remains unclear. The CDR3 extends over 12 amino acids. Trimming removed 5 bases at V and 2 bases at J, with 7 bases between. Germline assignment: CDR1 SGHTA and CDR2 FQGNSA.

J is TRBJ1-2 and V is TRBV28; tentatively, D is TRBD1 (6 bases). Per the germline V gene, CDR1 is MDHEN and CDR2 is SYDVKM. With 5 bases removed from V and 8 bases from J, the gap between germline ends came to 24 bases. The CDR3 consists of 16 residues. CDR3 sequence: CASSPPDIPGVIGYTF. The CDR3 DNA sequence: TGTGCCAGCAGTCCGCCCGACATCCCAGGGGTCATCGGCTACACCTTC.

This sequence joins TRBV2 and TRBJ2-4; 13 bases match TRBD2. This CDR3 is built from 16 residues. Losses at the gene ends were 6 bases for V and 3 bases for J; bases not matched to a gene: 5. From germline, CDR1 is SNHLY and CDR2 FYNNEI. CDR3 in amino acids: CASRIGLAGVKNIQYF. The CDR3 region has the DNA TGTGCCAGCAGGATCGGACTAGCGGGGGTCAAAAACATTCAGTACTTC. Full variable domain (outside the CDR3, taken from reference TRBV2 and TRBJ2-4): EPEVTQTPSHQVTQMGQEVILRCVPISNHLYFYWYRQILGQKVEFLVSFYNNEISEKSEIFDDQFSVERPDGSNFTLKIRSTKLEDSAMYFCASRIGLAGVKNIQYFGAGTRLSVL.

The rearrangement links TRBV19 to TRBJ1-2; D perhaps matches TRBD1 (5 bases). The CDR3 is 14 residues long. V was trimmed by 5 bases and J by 5 bases, leaving 15 bases between them. Germline CDR1 is LNHDA and CDR2 is SQIVND (reference sequence). The CDR3 DNA follows: TGTGCCAGTAGTGCCAGGGAATGGGGTTATGGCTACACCTTC. Translated: CASSAREWGYGYTF.

The genes are TRBV7-2 and TRBJ2-7, with 7 bases matching TRBD2. The CDR3 covers 15 residues. Germline trimming cut 0 bases from V and 2 bases from J; bases unmatched to any gene: 4. Germline CDR1 is SGHTA and CDR2 is FQGNSA. CDR3 nucleotides: TGTGCCAGCAGCTTAGCGCGGGGGTCCCCCTACGAGCAGTACTTC. Protein product: CASSLARGSPYEQYF.

The chain links TRBV9 to TRBJ2-1; 12 bases fit TRBD2. With 4 bases clipped from V and 10 bases from J, the junction kept 9 bases outside the gene matches. There are 15 residues in the CDR3. The germline gives CDR1 SGDLS, CDR2 YYNGEE. The CDR3 region has the DNA TGTGCCAGCAGCCGGACTAGCGGGGTGCAAGGGGAGCAGTTCTTC. As protein: CASSRTSGVQGEQFF.

This clone came up once. The chain uses TRBV5-1 and TRBJ2-7; D is possibly TRBD1 or TRBD2 (5 bases each). This CDR3 contains 17 residues. The germline V gene encodes CDR1 SGHRS and CDR2 YFSETQ. Trimming took off 0 bases at V and 7 bases at J, with 23 bases between the two ends. The CDR3 is CASSLDGTTGGVREQYF. CDR3 in DNA: TGCGCCAGCAGCTTGGATGGGACCACCGGTGGGGTACGGGAGCAGTACTTC.

This clone was counted only a few times. The CDR3 protein is CASRSGQSSYEQYF. The CDR3 DNA sequence: TGTGCCAGCAGATCCGGACAGAGCTCCTACGAGCAGTACTTC. The chain has TRBV7-2 and TRBJ2-7; TRBD1 might be the D (6 bases). Trimming pared 6 bases from V and 0 bases from J, leaving 12 bases between. This CDR3 contains 14 residues. Looked up from germline, CDR1 is SGHTA and CDR2 is FQGNSA. The whole variable domain, remainder taken from reference TRBV7-2 and TRBJ2-7, is GAGVSQSPSNKVTEKGKDVELRCDPISGHTALYWYRQSLGQGLEFLIYFQGNSAPDKSGLPSDRFSAERTGGSVSTLTIQRTQQEDSAVYLCASRSGQSSYEQYFGPGTRLTVT.

As concerns this clone: Other nucleotide sequences from this sample produce the same CDR3. This chain connects TRBV18 to TRBJ1-2, with TRBD1 identical over 9 bases. Germline CDR1 reads KGHSH; CDR2 reads LQKENI. The V segment lost 6 bases and the J segment 8 bases; nucleotides outside the gene matches: 7. CDR3 length equals 13 residues. The CDR3 reads CASSGQGGIGYTF. Here the CDR3 DNA reads TGTGCCAGCTCGGGACAGGGTGGAATAGGCTACACCTTC.

V and J are TRBV6-5 and TRBJ2-7; 10 nucleotides match TRBD1. This CDR3 has 15 residues. Losses at the gene ends were 4 bases for V and 6 bases for J; bases not matched to a gene: 9. Germline loops: CDR1 MNHEY, CDR2 SVGAGI. The CDR3 loop reads CASSSDRGPLREQYF. The CDR3 nucleotides read TGTGCCAGCAGTTCAGACAGGGGGCCTCTACGCGAGCAGTACTTC.

The chain couples TRBV5-4 to TRBJ2-2; 13 nucleotides match TRBD2. Germline lookup yields CDR1 SGHNT and CDR2 YYREEE (reference sequence). V was clipped by 3 bases and J by 5 bases; unmatched bases: 4. The CDR3 is made up of 16 amino acids. This CDR3 reads CASSSRLAGGTGELFF. CDR3 sequence (DNA): TGTGCCAGCAGCTCCAGACTAGCGGGGGGAACCGGGGAGCTGTTTTTT. The variable domain in full, with the rest retrieved from reference TRBV5-4 and TRBJ2-2, is ETGVTQSPTHLIKTRGQQVTLRCSSQSGHNTVSWYQQALGQGPQFIFQYYREEENGRGNFPPRFSGLQFPNYSSELNVNALELDDSALYLCASSSRLAGGTGELFFGEGSRLTVL.

The chain has TRBV18 and TRBJ1-1; D may be TRBD1 (6 bases). CDR3 size: 16 residues. The V and J ends lost 1 base and 1 base respectively, with 13 bases between them. Germline V gene data show CDR1 as KGHSH and CDR2 as LQKENI. The chain's CDR3 is CASSPHGGQENTEAFF. The CDR3 DNA reads TGTGCCAGCTCACCACACGGGGGCCAGGAGAACACTGAAGCTTTCTTT. The variable domain in full, with the rest retrieved from reference TRBV18 and TRBJ1-1, is NAGVMQNPRHLVRRRGQEARLRCSPMKGHSHVYWYRQLPEEGLKFMVYLQKENIIDESGMPKERFSAEFPKEGPSILRIQQVVRGDSAAYFCASSPHGGQENTEAFFGQGTRLTVV.

The CDR3 protein is CASSEVQLVGVQGGIYEQYF. The CDR3 nucleotides are TGTGCCAGCAGTGAAGTACAGTTGGTCGGCGTCCAGGGAGGGATTTACGAGCAGTACTTC. This chain joins TRBV6-1 and TRBJ2-7; 7 bases fit TRBD2. The CDR3 runs to 20 residues. Losses at the gene ends were 1 base for V and 4 bases for J; bases not matched to a gene: 22. Per the germline V gene, CDR1 is MNHNS and CDR2 is SASEGT.

The rearrangement links TRBV4-1 to TRBJ2-6; D possibly corresponds to TRBD2 (6 bases). There are 17 residues in the CDR3. V lost 1 base and J lost 3, with 13 bases in between. CDR1 is MGHRA and CDR2 is YSYEKL in the germline V gene. CDR3 sequence (DNA): TGCGCCAGCAGCCAAGCCATGGGGGGTAGTGGGGCCAACGTCCTGACTTTC. Translated: CASSQAMGGSGANVLTF.

This sequence joins TRBV7-3 and TRBJ2-1; 8 bases agree with TRBD2. The CDR3 covers 15 residues. Per germline, CDR1 SGHTA and CDR2 FQGTGA. V was clipped by 0 bases and J by 4 bases; unmatched bases: 2. CDR3 in DNA: TGTGCCAGCAGCTTAACGCGCGGGGGGTACAATGAGCAGTTCTTC. It yields the protein CASSLTRGGYNEQFF. Supplemented by reference TRBV7-3 and TRBJ2-1, the full variable domain reads GAGVSQTPSNKVTEKGKYVELRCDPISGHTALYWYRQSLGQGPEFLIYFQGTGAADDSGLPNDRFFAVRPEGSVSTLKIQRTERGDSAVYLCASSLTRGGYNEQFFGPGTRLTVL.